This T cell receptor beta chain was sequenced during a study of T cell responses to AZD1222 COVID-19 vaccine. CDR3 length: 14 residues. Deletions cut 7 bases from V and 1 base from J, with 14 bases between. Germline CDR1 and CDR2: SGDLS and YYNGEE. Profiled with immunoSEQ multiplex PCR; TCRdb holds only in-frame clones, not every one. The sample yields under 150,000 clones, 92% seen once. This material consisted of peripheral blood, taken on day 0 of AZD1222 vaccination. This receptor was identified in an adult in good health. The V and J genes are TRBV9 and TRBJ1-2; maybe TRBD1 (6 bases). The CDR3 DNA reads TGTGCCAGCGCCGAGGGGACAATTAACTATGGCTACACCTTC. Its protein product is CASAEGTINYGYTF. Together with reference TRBV9 and TRBJ1-2, the CDR3 gives the full variable domain: DSGVTQTPKHLITATGQRVTLRCSPRSGDLSVYWYQQSLDQGLQFLIQYYNGEERAKGNILERFSAQQFPDLHSELNLSSLELGDSALYFCASAEGTINYGYTFGSGTRLTVV.